This T cell receptor beta chain was obtained from a study of blood T cell repertoires in COVID-19 (dated by TCRdb to 2019 to 2021). In the study overall: Samples covering the acute and convalescent phases of COVID-19 were provided by collaborators in the United States, Italy and Spain. The material from the prospective study consisted of cDNA or gDNA derived from T cells, B-cell-depleted T cells, or PBMCs. The dataset comprised deeply sampled blood TCRbeta repertoires from subjects exposed to, actively infected with, or recovered from COVID-19. The repertoires were made available in a free public database intended to serve as a resource for research on the immune response to SARS-CoV-2. Samples were obtained from the ongoing ImmuneRACE study (first 160 participants) and from 1,200 or so subjects provided by 6 global collaborators. The sample metadata nearly always contained a de-identified subject ID, COVID-19 status, age in years and sex. Where HLA class I and class II types were available, the types were taken from metadata supplied by the sample provider, not from assay-based typing.

Here is what the overall study found, with its caveats: How much clinical and demographic metadata was included differed by source and by participant, and the metadata was provided uncurated.

Each collaborating institution followed its own protocols to collect whole blood in K2EDTA tubes. Collaborator samples were shipped for TCRbeta analysis as frozen whole blood, isolated PBMCs, or DNA extracted from either sample type. About this clone: Its antigen is still unknown. No base-level quality is on record; no much larger clone is a single base apart.

TCRbeta CDR3 regions were amplified from genomic DNA by means of the immunoSEQ Assay, a bias-controlled multiplex PCR. The authors' analysis ran thus. Nucleated cell counts per sample were estimated from amplification of reference gene primers within the assay. To quantify the absolute abundance of each unique TCRbeta CDR3 rearrangement, sequence reads were collapsed and filtered. Productive Simpson clonality was computed per sample as the square root of Simpson's diversity index over productive rearrangements. TCRdb provides this immuneACCESS table in a form limited to in-frame rearrangements. Some clones are lacking; in checked studies, under half of them reflect an unresolved V gene, and why the rest are absent is not known. V and J calls and clone size are those listed in that table; D and trimming were worked out from the DNA. For this sample there are more than 15,000 clones; 80% to 90% appear just once. Of the sample, 3% to 3.5% is held by the ten largest clones.

Specimen: peripheral blood. This sequence was found in a human donor in a cohort sampled during active COVID-19.

The DNA is as follows: TGTGCCAGCTCACCCTATGGGACTAGCGGGACTTCCTACGAGCAGTACTTC. This codes for CASSPYGTSGTSYEQYF. The rearrangement joined TRBV18 to TRBJ2-7, and TRBD2 matches 13 of the central bases. CDR1 and CDR2, per the germline V gene, are KGHSH and LQKENI. From cysteine to phenylalanine, the CDR3 is 17 amino acids long. Left in the record is the CDR3 DNA by itself, 51 bases read in frame from the first base. Ends trimmed: V by 3 bases, J by 1 base; bases unmatched to a gene: 6.